This entry describes one TCR beta chain. The V segment lost 6 bases and the J segment 2 bases; nucleotides outside the gene matches: 5. Germline CDR1 is SGHRS and CDR2 is YFSETQ. This CDR3 has 14 amino acids. This specimen belongs to a study of blood T cell repertoires in COVID-19. Study overall: Acute and convalescent COVID-19 specimens originated in the United States, Italy and Spain.

In the original analysis: Cell counts per sample came from amplifying reference gene primers. The data were produced by immunoSEQ multiplex PCR, yet TCRdb's version contains in-frame clones alone and is incomplete. V, J and clone size are those of that table, while D and trimming were read from the DNA. Counted here are about 110,000 clones, roughly four fifths occurring once; the ten biggest clones make up 7.9%. Sequencing used peripheral blood. This TCR was sampled from a man between 65 and 85 years old with acute or convalescent COVID-19. V usage is TRBV5-1 and J usage is TRBJ1-1; 9 bases map to TRBD1. The CDR3: CASKEGQGNTEAFF. CDR3 nucleotide sequence: TGCGCCAGCAAGGAGGGACAGGGAAACACTGAAGCTTTCTTT.